Each of the 2 T cell receptor beta chains below was sequenced from the same sample in a study of blood T cell repertoires in COVID-19. The method was immunoSEQ multiplex PCR; TCRdb's version includes in-frame clones alone and lacks a portion of them. The sample yields about 380,000 clones, approximately 81% seen once. Sequences were obtained from peripheral blood. Receptors originate from a woman under 30 with acute or convalescent COVID-19.

V and J are TRBV5-6 and TRBJ2-3; D possibly corresponds to TRBD2 (6 bases). Looked up from germline, CDR1 is SGHDT and CDR2 is YYEEEE. The CDR3 covers 17 residues. The ends were cut back, 0 bases at V and 2 bases at J, with 16 bases in the middle. CDR3 sequence: CASSLAGRERYTDTQYF. Written as DNA, the CDR3 is TGTGCCAGCAGCTTGGCTGGTCGGGAGCGGTACACAGATACGCAGTATTTT.

V and J are TRBV4-1 and TRBJ1-5, with 7 bases lining up with TRBD1. From germline, CDR1 is MGHRA and CDR2 YSYEKL. This CDR3 region has 16 residues. With 2 bases clipped from V and 0 bases from J, the junction kept 4 bases outside the gene matches. In DNA, the CDR3 is TGCGCCAGCAGCCAAACCGGGACAGCTAGCAATCAGCCCCAGCATTTT. Residues: CASSQTGTASNQPQHF.